This T cell receptor (beta chain) was observed in a study of regulatory T cells in long-lasting Graves disease. From germline, CDR1 is KGHDR and CDR2 SFDVKD. The trim removed 3 bases at V and 8 bases at J, leaving 14 bases unmatched. The CDR3 has 17 residues. This clonotype came up many times. What it binds is not known. According to the study, TCR beta libraries were built with iRepertoire HTBI primers and CDR3-region Arm-PCR. In TCRdb, the multiplex PCR reads were re-called with MiXCR into one record per CDR3 protein. The data contain 350,000 to 400,000 distinct CDR3 sequences, about 14% of them singletons. Time point defined: newly diagnosed GD, antithyroid drugs for less than 3 months. Making the TCR library involved RNA that had been extracted from PBMCs. The EDTA tubes were filled with about 9 milliliters of drawn peripheral blood. Whole-study results and caveats: The study found TRBV28, TRBJ1-2 and TRBJ2-5 favored in persistent disease. Persistent Graves' patients showed reduced TCR diversity versus newly diagnosed patients.

The source was peripheral blood mononuclear cells (PBMCs), collected at new diagnosis, from a patient treated with antithyroid drugs. The TCR was taken from a female donor with Graves disease. The chain joins TRBV24-1 to TRBJ2-1, with 8 bases identical to TRBD1. In DNA, the CDR3 is TGTGCCACCAGTGATGCCCGGGGGCCAGGGGGCATCGATGAGCAGTTCTTC. Its translation: CATSDARGPGGIDEQFF.